Here is one TCR beta chain with its context. Its antigen is unidentified. The data originate from a study of cytotoxic CD8 clonotypes in ibrutinib-treated CLL. Overall study: Sample averages reached 250,000 to 300,000 productive templates and almost 95,000 productive rearrangements.

Findings of the study overall: Clonality, elevated at ibrutinib response, dropped back toward baseline at progression.

Produced via immunoSEQ multiplex PCR; TCRdb's table is partial and in-frame only. The sample shows 250,000 to 350,000 clones, 65% to 85% of them seen only once. The germline V gene encodes CDR1 MNHEY and CDR2 SMNVEV (reference sequence). Trimming cost V 5 bases and J 9 bases; bases outside gene matches: 15. The CDR3 loop spans 17 amino acids. The source was PBMCs, collected at disease progression, from a patient treated with ibrutinib. The TCR originated in a human donor with chronic lymphocytic leukemia. This chain uses TRBV27 with TRBJ2-1; TRBD2 aligns across 11 bases. The CDR3 DNA reads as TGTGCCAGCAGTCCTCTCCATCTAGCGGGAGGATGGTTTGAGCAGTTCTTC. This encodes CASSPLHLAGGWFEQFF.